The rows below give T cell receptor beta chains drawn from one sample of a study of liver allograft versus peripheral blood T cells. TCRdb reprocessed the reads with MiXCR, giving one entry per CDR3 protein. This sample has 800 to 1,000 distinct CDR3 sequences, with under 20% found just once. The receptors derive from a human patient who had a liver transplant. Some T cells may trace back to the graft donor. Both conserved end residues are part of each CDR3. D genes are given only for firm matches. Size values are once, few and many counts, or a class for expanded clones, and some rows have none.

clone size	D gene	J gene	V gene	CDR3 protein	CDR3 DNA
few	.	TRBJ2-4	TRBV20-1	CSATTVYIQYF	TGCAGTGCTACGACGGTTTACATTCAGTACTTC
medium-sized	.	TRBJ1-1	TRBV14	CASSPPGLREAFF	TGTGCCAGCAGCCCTCCGGGTCTCCGAGAGGCTTTCTTT
large	.	TRBJ1-2	TRBV5-4	CASILRPSDYGYTF	TGTGCCAGCATCCTTAGGCCCAGTGATTATGGCTACACCTTC
medium-sized	.	TRBJ2-7	TRBV11-3	CASSLERTITYEQYF	TGTGCCAGCAGCTTAGAGAGGACGATCACCTACGAGCAGTACTTC
large	.	TRBJ1-2	TRBV28	CASSLASTGNYGYTF	TGTGCCAGCAGTTTAGCGTCGACAGGAAACTATGGCTACACCTTC
few	.	TRBJ1-1	TRBV9	CASSVVTEAFF	TGTGCCAGCAGCGTAGTGACTGAAGCTTTCTTT
medium-sized	.	TRBJ1-2	TRBV10-1	CASSESRVGPNYGYTF	TGCGCCAGCAGTGAGTCGCGGGTAGGCCCTAACTATGGCTACACCTTC
medium-sized	TRBD1	TRBJ2-3	TRBV28	CASSSYRGGGTDTQYF	TGTGCCAGCAGTTCCTACAGGGGTGGGGGCACAGATACGCAGTATTTT
medium-sized	.	TRBJ1-5	TRBV20-1	CSARGRNQPQHF	TGCAGTGCTAGAGGTCGCAATCAGCCCCAGCATTTT
medium-sized	.	TRBJ2-3	TRBV6-5	CASSYRGPTDTQYF	TGTGCCAGCAGTTACCGGGGGCCCACAGATACGCAGTATTTT
large	.	TRBJ2-3	TRBV6-2/TRBV6-3	CASRPGRASTDTQYF	TGTGCCAGCAGACCCGGACGGGCTAGCACAGATACGCAGTATTTT
large	.	TRBJ1-2	TRBV10-3	CAISDGSPYGYTF	TGTGCCATCAGTGATGGCAGCCCATATGGCTACACCTTC
medium-sized	.	TRBJ1-6	TRBV12-3/TRBV12-4	CASSLKAGNSPLHF	TGTGCCAGCAGTTTAAAGGCCGGGAATTCACCCCTCCACTTT
large	.	TRBJ2-7	TRBV6-2/TRBV6-3	CASSYYTYEQYF	TGTGCCAGCAGTTACTACACCTACGAGCAGTACTTC
large	.	TRBJ1-5	TRBV12-3/TRBV12-4	CASSHSWADQPQHF	TGTGCCAGCAGCCACAGTTGGGCGGATCAGCCCCAGCATTTT
large	TRBD1	TRBJ2-1	TRBV18	CASSPGQGSYNEQFF	TGTGCCAGCTCACCGGGACAGGGTTCCTACAATGAGCAGTTCTTC
large	.	TRBJ2-1	TRBV7-2	CASSSDLSEQFF	TGTGCCAGCAGCTCCGACCTTTCTGAGCAGTTCTTC
.	TRBD2	TRBJ2-5	TRBV5-4	CASSPAGGSRRETQYF	TGTGCCAGCAGCCCCGCCGGCGGGAGCCGTCGGGAGACCCAGTACTTC
few	.	TRBJ2-4	TRBV18	CASSPRTGLDQYF	TGTGCCAGCTCACCTAGGACGGGTCTTGATCAGTACTTC
medium-sized	.	TRBJ1-1	TRBV5-6	CATTQRGPVNTEAFF	TGTGCCACCACCCAGAGGGGACCGGTGAACACTGAAGCTTTCTTT
large	.	TRBJ1-1	TRBV28	CASSLPQGRGTEAFF	TGTGCCAGCAGTTTGCCACAGGGTCGGGGCACTGAAGCTTTCTTT
.	TRBD1	TRBJ2-7	TRBV29-1	CSVTGQGAYEQYF	TGCAGCGTTACGGGACAGGGGGCGTACGAGCAGTACTTC
medium-sized	.	TRBJ1-1	TRBV19	CASKGYDDTEAFF	TGTGCCAGTAAAGGGTACGATGACACTGAAGCTTTCTTT
few	TRBD1	TRBJ1-1	TRBV5-6	CASSLPPRDSEAFF	TGTGCCAGCAGCCTACCGCCAAGGGACAGTGAAGCTTTCTTT
large	TRBD1	TRBJ1-6	TRBV10-3	CASDRGPPYNSPLHF	TGTGCCAGCGACAGGGGTCCCCCCTATAATTCACCCCTCCACTTT
.	TRBD1	TRBJ1-1	TRBV27	CASSVPGGDTEAFF	TGTGCCAGCAGTGTCCCAGGGGGCGACACTGAAGCTTTCTTT
.	.	TRBJ2-4	TRBV12-3/TRBV12-4	CASSFGGGENIQYF	TGTGCCAGCAGTTTCGGAGGGGGTGAAAACATTCAGTACTTC
large	.	TRBJ1-2	TRBV6-2/TRBV6-3	CATVPPGTAYGYTF	TGTGCCACCGTCCCCCCCGGGACGGCCTATGGCTACACCTTC
few	.	TRBJ2-2	TRBV5-1	CASSLAGGPNTGELFF	TGCGCCAGCAGCTTGGCCGGCGGACCGAACACCGGGGAGCTGTTTTTT
medium-sized	.	TRBJ2-6	TRBV20-1	CSARRPGASGANVLTF	TGCAGTGCTAGACGTCCTGGAGCATCTGGGGCCAACGTCCTGACTTTC
.	.	TRBJ2-7	TRBV20-1	CSVTATSSYEQYF	TGCAGTGTTACAGCGACGAGCTCCTACGAGCAGTACTTC
.	.	TRBJ2-1	TRBV29-1	CSFERSSLSHEQFF	TGCAGTTTCGAGCGTTCCTCCCTAAGCCATGAGCAGTTCTTC
.	TRBD1	TRBJ1-5	TRBV10-3	CAISGQGPGQPQHF	TGTGCCATCAGTGGACAGGGGCCCGGTCAGCCCCAGCATTTT
large	.	TRBJ1-5	TRBV6-5	CASSWGIDQPQHF	TGTGCCAGCAGTTGGGGGATTGATCAGCCCCAGCATTTT
large	.	TRBJ1-3	TRBV7-9	CASSLGGPYSGNTIYF	TGTGCCAGCAGCTTGGGTGGGCCCTACTCTGGAAACACCATATATTTT
hyperexpanded	.	TRBJ1-2	TRBV6-5	CASTYSRGYYGYTF	TGTGCCAGCACGTACTCCCGGGGCTACTATGGCTACACCTTC
large	TRBD1	TRBJ1-3	TRBV28	CASSLPTGGGNTIYF	TGTGCCAGCAGTTTGCCCACAGGGGGCGGAAACACCATATATTTT
.	.	TRBJ1-6	TRBV23-1	CASSRPGTYNSPLHF	TGCGCCAGCAGTCGTCCAGGAACCTATAATTCACCCCTCCACTTT
large	TRBD2	TRBJ2-7	TRBV20-1	CSATDGSGGGIYEQYF	TGCAGTGCCACCGACGGGAGCGGGGGTGGGATCTACGAGCAGTACTTC
.	TRBD2	TRBJ2-1	TRBV14	CASSQQLTSGSYNEQFF	TGTGCCAGCAGCCAACAGTTGACTAGCGGATCCTACAATGAGCAGTTCTTC
medium-sized	.	TRBJ2-3	TRBV7-3	CASSQGTHGTDTQYF	TGTGCCAGCAGCCAAGGGACTCACGGTACAGATACGCAGTATTTT
large	.	TRBJ1-5	TRBV19	CASRYREAGQPQHF	TGTGCCAGCCGGTACAGGGAGGCGGGCCAGCCCCAGCATTTT
medium-sized	TRBD2	TRBJ2-3	TRBV7-9	CASSSIWVAGSTDTQYF	TGTGCCAGCAGCTCGATTTGGGTAGCGGGGAGCACAGATACGCAGTATTTT
medium-sized	.	TRBJ1-1	TRBV7-2	CASSRGRVVTEAFF	TGTGCCAGCAGCCGGGGTAGGGTCGTCACTGAAGCTTTCTTT
large	.	TRBJ1-3	TRBV27	CASSGGNTIYF	TGTGCCAGCAGTGGTGGAAACACCATATATTTT
large	.	TRBJ2-7	TRBV6-6	CASSYYRTVPSYEQYF	TGTGCCAGCAGTTATTACAGGACTGTCCCTTCCTACGAGCAGTACTTC
medium-sized	.	TRBJ2-2	TRBV7-2	CASSRGPGELFF	TGTGCCAGCAGCCGGGGTCCCGGGGAGCTGTTTTTT
.	.	TRBJ2-6	TRBV4-2	CASSQGNRGTNVLTF	TGTGCCAGCAGCCAAGGGAATAGGGGGACCAACGTCCTGACTTTC
medium-sized	TRBD1	TRBJ1-1	TRBV6-2/TRBV6-3	CASSFLGRGLNTEAFF	TGTGCCAGCAGTTTCCTGGGGAGGGGGCTTAACACTGAAGCTTTCTTT
.	TRBD1	TRBJ2-7	TRBV11-2	CASSLVGQGYEQYF	TGTGCCAGCAGCTTAGTGGGACAGGGCTACGAGCAGTACTTC
.	.	TRBJ2-5	TRBV20-1	CSARRGWETQYF	TGCAGTGCTCGACGGGGGTGGGAGACCCAGTACTTC
medium-sized	.	TRBJ2-1	TRBV30	CAWNPGLAGNEQFF	TGTGCCTGGAACCCGGGTTTGGCGGGCAATGAGCAGTTCTTC
large	.	TRBJ2-1	TRBV6-2/TRBV6-3	CASSPSAGTYYNEQFF	TGTGCCAGCAGTCCATCGGCCGGGACTTACTACAATGAGCAGTTCTTC
medium-sized	TRBD1	TRBJ2-5	TRBV18	CASSPRTGQETQYF	TGTGCCAGCTCACCCCGGACAGGCCAAGAGACCCAGTACTTC
large	.	TRBJ1-4	TRBV5-4	CASSYKPGLATNEKLFF	TGTGCCAGCAGCTATAAACCAGGCCTGGCAACTAATGAAAAACTGTTTTTT
few	.	TRBJ2-1	TRBV3-1	CASSQDGSYNEQFF	TGTGCCAGCAGCCAAGATGGATCCTACAATGAGCAGTTCTTC